What follows are 27 T cell receptor beta chains derived from one specimen sequenced in a study of breast tumors, draining lymph nodes, adjacent tissues. Axillary draining lymph nodes of breast cancer patients supplied the node samples. In TCRdb, the multiplex PCR reads were re-called with MiXCR into one record per CDR3 protein. The sample yields under 250,000 distinct CDR3 sequences, roughly 32% seen once. The sequenced sample consisted of axillary lymph node tissue. All receptors derive from a female donor with breast cancer. Some clones in this sample may be carry-over from other donors' samples.

V and J are TRBV7-2 and TRBJ2-5; D gene uncertain. CDR1 SGHTA and CDR2 FQGNSA come from the germline V gene. The CDR3 sequence is 12 residues long. Trimming stripped 1 base from V and 13 bases from J, with 13 bases between. Here the CDR3 DNA reads TGTGCCAGCAGCTTAGTAGAGGATTACCTGTACTTC. Its translation is CASSLVEDYLYF. Looking up the rest from reference TRBV7-2 and TRBJ2-5 gives the full variable domain: GAGVSQSPSNKVTEKGKDVELRCDPISGHTALYWYRQSLGQGLEFLIYFQGNSAPDKSGLPSDRFSAERTGGSVSTLTIQRTQQEDSAVYLCASSLVEDYLYFGPGTRLLVL.

There are many counts of this clonotype. Here the CDR3 reads CASSLGDGVYEQYF. The CDR3 coding sequence is TGTGCCAGCAGCTTGGGGGACGGAGTCTACGAGCAGTACTTC. The chain combines TRBV5-8 with TRBJ2-7, with D perhaps given as TRBD1 or TRBD2 (5 bases each). The CDR3 spans 14 residues. Deletions cut 0 bases from V and 3 bases from J, with 10 bases between. Germline values: CDR1 SGHTS, CDR2 YDEGEE.

This chain uses TRBV20-1 with TRBJ2-5; 8 bases line up with TRBD1. With V trimmed by 0 bases and J by 5 bases, 5 bases remained unmatched. Germline V gives CDR1 DFQATT, CDR2 SNEGSKA (reference sequence). CDR3 length: 14 amino acids. The CDR3 nucleotides read TGCAGTGCTAGAGACCAGGGGGCGAAGGAGACCCAGTACTTC. Translation: CSARDQGAKETQYF.

DNA for the CDR3: TGTGCCACCAGCAGCTTAGAAGGGCAAACCTACAATGAGCAGTTCTTC. Translated, it gives CATSSLEGQTYNEQFF. This chain connects TRBV15 to TRBJ2-1; D gene ambiguous. CDR1 LNHNV and CDR2 YYDKDF come from the germline V gene (reference sequence). The germline V and J ends were trimmed by 3 bases and 2 bases, with 14 bases remaining between them. CDR3 length: 16 residues.

Of note for this clonotype: Since a much larger clone is just one base distant, this may be a read error. The chain combines TRBV6-5 with TRBJ2-1; 8 bases agree with TRBD2. CDR1 MNHEY and CDR2 SVGAGI come from the germline V gene. The junction had 18 bases not matched to a gene; V was cut back by 6 bases and J by 8 bases. The CDR3 has 17 residues. The CDR3 bases are TGTGCCAGCAGGGCACTGGGACTTATAGCGGGAATGCATGAGCAGTTCTTC. It yields the protein CASRALGLIAGMHEQFF.

This clonotype was seen ten or more times. The V and J genes are TRBV30 and TRBJ2-3, with a tentative D call TRBD1 (5 bases). Looked up from germline, CDR1 is GTSNPN and CDR2 is SVGIG (reference sequence). Deletions cut 7 bases from V and 0 bases from J, with 11 bases between. This CDR3 contains 13 residues. The CDR3, as DNA: TGTGCCTTAGGACACGGCAGCACAGATACGCAGTATTTT. This sequence encodes CALGHGSTDTQYF.

The sample holds many counts of this clonotype. The chain carries TRBV6-1 and TRBJ1-2; TRBD1 aligns across 7 bases. The V gene's germline CDR1 is MNHNS and CDR2 SASEGT. The length of the CDR3 is 15 residues. With V trimmed by 7 bases and J by 2 bases, 10 bases remained unmatched. The CDR3 bases are TGTGCCAGCATATTCGGACAGGCCCAAAACTATGGCTACACCTTC. It specifies CASIFGQAQNYGYTF.

In the case of this clonotype: A much larger clone differs from this one at a single base, so this may be a read error. The chain uses TRBV13 and TRBJ2-2; D uncertain. Germline-derived CDR1 and CDR2 are PRHDT and FYEKMQ (reference sequence). This CDR3 spans 14 amino acids. The V and J ends lost 7 bases and 6 bases respectively, with 15 bases between them. The CDR3 loop reads CASKTPSVAGELFF. The CDR3 DNA sequence: TGTGCCAGCAAGACCCCCTCAGTTGCCGGGGAGCTGTTTTTT.

This chain joins TRBV20-1 and TRBJ1-4; the match to TRBD1 covers 10 bases. Germline lookup yields CDR1 DFQATT and CDR2 SNEGSKA (reference sequence). Trimming at V came to 4 bases and at J to 10 bases, leaving 6 bases not matched to a gene. This CDR3 has 13 amino acids. CDR3 sequence (DNA): TGCAGTGCTACCGGACAGGGGGAGGGAAAACTGTTTTTT. Translated, it gives CSATGQGEGKLFF.

This clonotype came up many times. The rearrangement uses TRBV5-5 and TRBJ2-5; possibly TRBD1 for D (6 bases). CDR1 and CDR2 (germline): SGHKS, YYEKEE (reference sequence). This CDR3 comprises 15 residues. With 1 base removed from V and 5 bases from J, the gap between germline ends came to 15 bases. CDR3 nucleotides: TGTGCCAGCAGCTTGTCGGGACACCTCCGTGAGACCCAGTACTTC. It yields the protein CASSLSGHLRETQYF. Based on the CDR3 plus reference TRBV5-5 and TRBJ2-5, the full variable domain is DAGVTQSPTHLIKTRGQQVTLRCSPISGHKSVSWYQQVLGQGPQFIFQYYEKEERGRGNFPDRFSARQFPNYSSELNVNALLLGDSALYLCASSLSGHLRETQYFGPGTRLLVL.

This clonotype was seen repeatedly, ten times or more. The chain employs TRBV6-5 and TRBJ1-5, with D unresolved. This CDR3 is 15 amino acids long. Per the germline V gene, CDR1 is MNHEY and CDR2 is SVGAGI. The V gene lost 5 bases and the J gene lost 0 bases, with 11 bases spanning the gap. The CDR3 region is CASSPFDGSNQPQHF. CDR3 in DNA: TGTGCCAGCAGTCCCTTCGACGGTAGCAATCAGCCCCAGCATTTT.

This clonotype was detected many times. The chain combines TRBV20-1 with TRBJ2-1; TRBD2 aligns across 7 bases. The germline V gene has CDR1 DFQATT and CDR2 SNEGSKA (reference sequence). V trimming: 1 base; J trimming: 7 bases; junction bases outside the gene matches: 13. The CDR3 is 16 residues long. The CDR3 is CSARGPTGEGVNEQFF. DNA of the CDR3: TGCAGTGCTAGAGGACCAACGGGGGAGGGTGTGAATGAGCAGTTCTTC.

There are a few counts of this clonotype. Written as DNA, the CDR3 is TGTGCCAGCAGTTCCCCGGGACAGGGGACCCATGAGCAGTTCTTC. Translation gives CASSSPGQGTHEQFF. The genes are TRBV6-5 and TRBJ2-1, with TRBD1 matching 10 bases. Germline V CDR1 and CDR2: MNHEY, SVGAGI. The CDR3 runs to 15 residues. V lost 4 bases to trimming and J lost 8 bases; unmatched junction nucleotides: 8.

The J gene is TRBJ1-1, the V gene TRBV20-1, with 7 bases matching TRBD1. CDR3 length: 15 residues. V trimming: 0 bases; J trimming: 0 bases; junction bases outside the gene matches: 4. CDR1 and CDR2 from the germline V gene are DFQATT and SNEGSKA (reference sequence). The CDR3 DNA is TGCAGTGCTAGAGACCCGGGACAGCTGAACACTGAAGCTTTCTTT. Translation: CSARDPGQLNTEAFF.

About this clonotype: The conserved final phenylalanine or tryptophan is absent from the CDR3, which likely points to a read error. No DNA is shown, since the ends of the CDR3 on it are uncertain; the CDR3 is the one TCRdb lists. The gene calls are TRBV2 and TRBJ2-7; the table names TRBD1, a call not compared with the DNA. 11 amino acids form the CDR3, both terminal residues included. CDR1 SNHLY and CDR2 FYNNEI come from the germline V gene. The CDR3 loop is CASSARVELCS.

A remark on this clonotype: A clone one base away is much larger, so this may be a read error. The final CDR3 position lacks the conserved phenylalanine or tryptophan, pointing to a likely read error. The rearrangement links TRBV28 to TRBJ2-7, with D unresolved. Germline V lookup: CDR1 MDHEN, CDR2 SYDVKM. The V end lost 5 bases, the J end lost 4 bases, and 18 bases lay between the germline ends. This CDR3 region has 15 residues. CDR3 residues: CASSTSDLIGYEQYL. The CDR3 nucleotides read TGTGCCAGCAGTACCTCTGACCTAATCGGGTACGAGCAGTACCTC.

This clonotype was counted at least ten times. This chain uses TRBV30 with TRBJ2-7, with D possibly matching TRBD2 (6 bases). V lost 1 base to trimming and J lost 6 bases, with 10 bases between them. The CDR3 contains 12 residues. Per germline, CDR1 GTSNPN and CDR2 SVGIG (reference sequence). CDR3 in DNA: TGTGCCTGGAGTGCCGGGAGAAGCGAGCAGTACTTC. Its protein product is CAWSAGRSEQYF.

This clonotype was counted many times. V is TRBV7-8 and J is TRBJ2-1; TRBD2 might be the D (5 bases). CDR1 is SGHVS, CDR2 FQNEAQ, per germline. With 5 bases removed from V and 0 bases from J, the gap between germline ends came to 14 bases. The CDR3 has 16 amino acids. CDR3 DNA sequence: TGTGCCAGCAGCCCTCTGGCGGGCGGCTCCTACAATGAGCAGTTCTTC. Translation: CASSPLAGGSYNEQFF.

This clonotype was seen repeatedly, ten times or more. The rearrangement links TRBV5-4 to TRBJ2-7; 7 positions match TRBD2. V dropped 0 bases and J dropped 7; count of bases not matched to a gene: 13. The CDR3 is 16 amino acids. Per the germline V gene, CDR1 is SGHNT and CDR2 is YYREEE (reference sequence). The CDR3 sequence is CASSLGSASGTGEQYF. The CDR3 nucleotides are TGTGCCAGCAGCTTGGGGAGCGCCAGCGGGACGGGAGAGCAGTACTTC.

This clonotype occurred many times. The chain couples TRBV27 to TRBJ2-7; no clear D. This CDR3 contains 15 residues. V gave up 8 bases and J gave up 3 bases, with 20 bases separating them. CDR1 and CDR2 (germline): MNHEY, SMNVEV (reference sequence). CDR3 loop: CASRNKPNPNYEQYF. The CDR3, as DNA: TGTGCCAGCCGAAATAAGCCGAATCCGAACTACGAGCAGTACTTC.

The table lists this clonotype with a few counts. Since a much larger clone is just one base distant, this may be a read error. This chain connects TRBV5-4 to TRBJ1-4; D gene unclear. Trimming took 4 bases from V and 6 from J, leaving 16 bases between them. The CDR3 is 15 amino acids. Germline loops: CDR1 SGHNT, CDR2 YYREEE (reference sequence). The CDR3: CASSRGGALYEKLFF. The CDR3 DNA reads TGTGCCAGCAGCAGAGGAGGAGCCCTTTATGAAAAACTGTTTTTT.

This clonotype was counted ten times or more. The gene calls are TRBV9 and TRBJ1-3; no clear D. CDR1 and CDR2 from the germline V gene are SGDLS and YYNGEE. This CDR3 has 14 residues. V was cut by 0 bases and J by 4 bases, with 8 bases left in between. As DNA, the CDR3 is TGTGCCAGCAGCGTAGGGGAGTCCGGAAACACCATATATTTT. This codes for CASSVGESGNTIYF.

This clonotype was counted ten times or more. The V call is TRBV4-1, the J call TRBJ2-4, with D maybe TRBD2 (7 bases). This CDR3 comprises 17 residues. CDR1 MGHRA and CDR2 YSYEKL come from the germline V gene. V lost 3 bases and J lost 5, with 20 bases in between. The CDR3 loop reads CASSHNRAREAENIQYF. DNA for the CDR3: TGCGCCAGCAGCCATAACAGGGCCCGGGAGGCCGAAAACATTCAGTACTTC.

A word on this clonotype: At one boundary the junction diverges from the germline segment, which might be a read error. This chain uses TRBV19 with TRBJ1-2; tentative D call: TRBD1 (6 bases). The CDR3 runs 12 residues. The germline V gene encodes CDR1 LNHDA and CDR2 SQIVND (reference sequence). The CDR3 DNA reads as TGTGCCAGTGAAGGGGGTAACCATGGCTACACCTTC. Translation gives CASEGGNHGYTF.

Many counts were recorded for this clonotype. The rearrangement links TRBV5-1 to TRBJ2-1; 7 nucleotides agree with TRBD2. The CDR3 spans 16 residues. Trimming at V came to 4 bases and at J to 0 bases, leaving 7 bases not matched to a gene. Per the germline V gene, CDR1 is SGHRS and CDR2 is YFSETQ. In nucleotides, the CDR3 is TGCGCCAGCAGCCCCCGGGGGGTCCACTCCTACAATGAGCAGTTCTTC. Translating it yields CASSPRGVHSYNEQFF.

This clonotype was counted at least ten times. The chain links TRBV6-1 to TRBJ2-2; 8 positions agree with TRBD2. The V gene end was trimmed by 6 bases and the J gene end by 5 bases; junction bases not matched to a gene: 8. Germline V gene sequence: CDR1 MNHNS, CDR2 SASEGT. The CDR3 runs to 15 residues. The CDR3 nucleotides read TGTGCCAGCAGGGGGAGACTAGCGAGGACCGGGGAGCTGTTTTTT. Amino acid sequence: CASRGRLARTGELFF.

A remark on this clonotype: This is likely a read error, given that the CDR3 carries no conserved phenylalanine or tryptophan at its end. The DNA is omitted, as the CDR3 cannot be located on it reliably, and the CDR3 follows TCRdb's listing. The chain carries TRBV27 and TRBJ2-2; the D call in the table, TRBD2, was not verified against the DNA. The CDR3 numbers 15 amino acids, ends counted. CDR1 and CDR2 (germline): MNHEY, SMNVEV (reference sequence). This chain's CDR3 is CASSSTSGVHRGAVV.